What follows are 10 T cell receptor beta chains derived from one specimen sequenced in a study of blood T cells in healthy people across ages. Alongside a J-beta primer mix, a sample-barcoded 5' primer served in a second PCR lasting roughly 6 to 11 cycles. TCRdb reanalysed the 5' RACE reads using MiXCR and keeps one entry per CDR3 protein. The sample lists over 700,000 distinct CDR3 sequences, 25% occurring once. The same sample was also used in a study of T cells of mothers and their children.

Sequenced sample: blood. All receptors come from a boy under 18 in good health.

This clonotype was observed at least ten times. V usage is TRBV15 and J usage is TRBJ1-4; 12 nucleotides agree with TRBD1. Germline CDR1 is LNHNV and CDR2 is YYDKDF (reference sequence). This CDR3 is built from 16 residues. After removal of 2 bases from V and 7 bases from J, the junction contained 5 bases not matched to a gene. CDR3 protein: CATSRTGTGGFEKLFF. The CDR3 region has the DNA TGTGCCACCAGCAGAACAGGGACAGGGGGCTTTGAAAAACTGTTTTTT.

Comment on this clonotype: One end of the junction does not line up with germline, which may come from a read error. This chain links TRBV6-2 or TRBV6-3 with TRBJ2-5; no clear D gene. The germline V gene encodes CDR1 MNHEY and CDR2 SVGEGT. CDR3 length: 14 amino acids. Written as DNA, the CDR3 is TGCGCCAGCAGCCAAGTGGCGATTTCAGGAGAGCAGTACTTC. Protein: CASSQVAISGEQYF.

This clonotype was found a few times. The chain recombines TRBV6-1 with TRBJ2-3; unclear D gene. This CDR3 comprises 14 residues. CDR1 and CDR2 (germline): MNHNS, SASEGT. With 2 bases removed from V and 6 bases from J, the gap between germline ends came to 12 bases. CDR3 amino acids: CASSEIAPVDTQYF. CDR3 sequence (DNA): TGTGCCAGCAGTGAAATCGCCCCAGTGGATACGCAGTATTTT.

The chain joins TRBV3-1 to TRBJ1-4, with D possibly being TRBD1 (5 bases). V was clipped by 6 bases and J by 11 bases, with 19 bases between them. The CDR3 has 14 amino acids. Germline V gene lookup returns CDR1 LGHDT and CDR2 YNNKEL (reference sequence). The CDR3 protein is CASSRGVSEGKLFF. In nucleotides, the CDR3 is TGTGCCAGCAGTCGAGGAGTCTCAGAGGGGAAACTGTTTTTT.

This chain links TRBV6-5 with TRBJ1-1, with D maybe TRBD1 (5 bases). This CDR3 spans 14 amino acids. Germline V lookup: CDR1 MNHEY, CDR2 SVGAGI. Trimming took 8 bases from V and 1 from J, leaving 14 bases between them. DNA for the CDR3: TGTGCCAGCCACACCCAGGGATCGAACACTGAAGCTTTCTTT. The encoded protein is CASHTQGSNTEAFF.

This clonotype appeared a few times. The CDR3 DNA reads TGTGCCAGCAGCCAAGCCTTGGACCGAAGCGGAACCCAGTACTTC. This codes for CASSQALDRSGTQYF. This chain links TRBV14 with TRBJ2-5; D is possibly TRBD2 (5 bases). The CDR3 covers 15 residues. The V end lost 1 base, the J end lost 8 bases, and 17 bases lay between the germline ends. Germline CDR1 SGHDN, CDR2 FVKESK.

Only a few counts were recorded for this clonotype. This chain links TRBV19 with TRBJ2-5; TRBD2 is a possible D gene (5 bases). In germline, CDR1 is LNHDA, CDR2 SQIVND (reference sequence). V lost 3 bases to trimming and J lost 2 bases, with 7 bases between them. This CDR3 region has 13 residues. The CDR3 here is CASSIAGQETQYF. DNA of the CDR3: TGTGCCAGTAGTATTGCGGGTCAAGAGACCCAGTACTTC.

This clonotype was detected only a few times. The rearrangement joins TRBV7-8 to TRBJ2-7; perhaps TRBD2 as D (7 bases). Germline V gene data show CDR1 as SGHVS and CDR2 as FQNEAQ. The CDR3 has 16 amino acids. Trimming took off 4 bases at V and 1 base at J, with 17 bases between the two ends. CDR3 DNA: TGTGCCAGCAGCTCCGTGGGGGGGCGGGGGTCCTACGAGCAGTACTTC. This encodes CASSSVGGRGSYEQYF.

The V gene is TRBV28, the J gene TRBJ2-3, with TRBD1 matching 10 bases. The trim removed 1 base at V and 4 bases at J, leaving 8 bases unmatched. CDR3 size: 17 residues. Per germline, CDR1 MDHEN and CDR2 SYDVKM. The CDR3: CASSLFRDRGTADTQYF. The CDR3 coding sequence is TGTGCCAGCAGTTTATTCCGGGACAGGGGAACCGCAGATACGCAGTATTTT.

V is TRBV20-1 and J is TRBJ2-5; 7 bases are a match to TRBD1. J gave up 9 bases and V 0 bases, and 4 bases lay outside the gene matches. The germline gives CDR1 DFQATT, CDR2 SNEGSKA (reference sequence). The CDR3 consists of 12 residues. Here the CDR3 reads CSARDDREAQYF. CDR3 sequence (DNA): TGCAGTGCTAGAGATGACAGGGAAGCCCAGTACTTC.